These 29 T cell receptor beta chains were sequenced from one sample in a study of CD8+CD57+ T cells in acquired aplastic anemia. The template used for profiling TCR beta VDJ and CDR3 was genomic DNA. From the reads, TCRdb called clonotypes with MiXCR, one entry per CDR3 protein. This table has 250,000 to 300,000 distinct CDR3 sequences, about 56% appearing once. Sequenced material: sorted CD4+, CD8+, or CD8+CD57+ T cells (not recorded which) from PBMCs. The receptors here all came from a human donor with severe aplastic anemia or a healthy control (not recorded which).

This clonotype has a count of ten or more. One end of the junction does not line up with germline, which may come from a read error. The chain links TRBV16 to TRBJ1-6; 7 positions match TRBD1. Germline V lookup: CDR1 KGHSY, CDR2 FQNENV. The CDR3 spans 15 residues. The CDR3 DNA reads TGTGCCAGCAACCAAGGGGGCAGGGATAATTCACCCCTCCACTTT. Translation gives CASNQGGRDNSPLHF.

This clonotype came up many times. The J gene is TRBJ2-3, the V gene TRBV20-1; the match to TRBD2 covers 10 bases. Germline lookup yields CDR1 DFQATT and CDR2 SNEGSKA (reference sequence). Trimming at V came to 4 bases and at J to 1 base, leaving 2 bases not matched to a gene. This CDR3 spans 14 amino acids. CDR3 DNA: TGCAGTGCTAAGCTAGCGGGGGGCACAGATACGCAGTATTTT. Translating it yields CSAKLAGGTDTQYF.

This clonotype showed up many times. The chain uses TRBV19 and TRBJ1-3, with a tentative D call TRBD1 (5 bases). Germline V CDR1 and CDR2: LNHDA, SQIVND (reference sequence). The CDR3 has 16 amino acids. The V end was cut by 6 bases, the J end by 0 bases, with 15 bases between. CDR3 nucleotides: TGTGCCAGTAGCCCCGGGACCCTGGACTCTGGAAACACCATATATTTT. Translating it yields CASSPGTLDSGNTIYF. The variable domain in full, with the rest retrieved from reference TRBV19 and TRBJ1-3, is DGGITQSPKYLFRKEGQNVTLSCEQNLNHDAMYWYRQDPGQGLRLIYYSQIVNDFQKGDIAEGYSVSREKKESFPLTVTSAQKNPTAFYLCASSPGTLDSGNTIYFGEGSWLTVV.

The CDR3 nucleotides read TGCAGTGGACTTCTGGCTAGCGGAGATACGCAGTATTTT. It codes for CSGLLASGDTQYF. The chain links TRBV20-1 to TRBJ2-3, with 7 bases that match TRBD2. Germline CDR1 and CDR2: DFQATT and SNEGSKA (reference sequence). The ends lost 7 bases at V and 5 bases at J; junction bases unmatched: 9. The CDR3 is 13 residues long.

The chain combines TRBV9 with TRBJ2-1; possibly TRBD1 for D (6 bases). The CDR3 is 11 residues long. CDR1 and CDR2 from the germline V gene are SGDLS and YYNGEE. The CDR3 DNA sequence: TGTGCAACCGGGACACGTTTTGAGCAGTTCTTC. Translation gives CATGTRFEQFF. Full variable domain (rest looked up from reference TRBV9 and TRBJ2-1): DSGVTQTPKHLITATGQRVTLRCSPRSGDLSVYWYQQSLDQGLQFLIQYYNGEERAKGNILERFSAQQFPDLHSELNLSSLELGDSALYFCATGTRFEQFFGPGTRLTVL.

A single count supports this clonotype. The chain joins TRBV2 to TRBJ1-1; no clear D gene. The CDR3 has 14 residues. Germline V gene data show CDR1 as SNHLY and CDR2 as FYNNEI. V dropped 3 bases and J dropped 10 bases, with 18 bases sitting between them. The CDR3 sequence: CASSDPPTVLAAFF. The DNA of the CDR3 is TGTGCCAGCAGTGATCCTCCAACAGTGCTGGCAGCTTTCTTT.

The chain carries TRBV7-2 and TRBJ1-2; 8 bases are a match to TRBD1. Germline CDR1 and CDR2: SGHTA and FQGNSA. With V trimmed by 5 bases and J by 4 bases, 9 bases remained unmatched. The CDR3 totals 15 residues. CDR3 coding DNA: TGTGCCAGCAGCCGGGACAGGAACATTATCTATGGCTACACCTTC. Amino acids: CASSRDRNIIYGYTF.

This clonotype occurred many times. The rearrangement links TRBV10-3 to TRBJ1-5; tentatively, D is TRBD1 (5 bases). The CDR3 is 14 amino acids. The V end lost 4 bases, the J end lost 5 bases, and 12 bases lay between the germline ends. CDR1 ENHRY and CDR2 SYGVKD come from the germline V gene. CDR3 DNA sequence: TGTGCCATCAGTGCGGGGACCGAGGATCAGCCCCAGCATTTT. This translates into CAISAGTEDQPQHF.

This clonotype has ten or more counts. V and J are TRBV6-5 and TRBJ2-7; D might be TRBD2 (7 bases). Trimming removed 5 bases from V and 4 bases from J, with 9 bases in between. Looked up from germline, CDR1 is MNHEY and CDR2 is SVGAGI. The length of the CDR3 is 12 residues. The DNA for the CDR3 is TGTGCCAGCAGTGAGGGGGGGTACGAGCAGTACTTC. Translation: CASSEGGYEQYF.

The rearrangement uses TRBV2 and TRBJ2-7; 7 bases align to TRBD1. The V segment lost 6 bases and the J segment 2 bases; nucleotides outside the gene matches: 7. Germline V gives CDR1 SNHLY, CDR2 FYNNEI. This CDR3 is 14 amino acids long. CDR3 coding DNA: TGTGCCAGCAGGAGTCTGACAGGGCCCTACGAGCAGTACTTC. This translates into CASRSLTGPYEQYF.

To note about this clonotype: A read error may produce the germline difference seen at one junction end. The gene calls are TRBV19 and TRBJ1-1; maybe TRBD1 (6 bases). The CDR3 covers 15 residues. Germline V gives CDR1 LNHDA, CDR2 SQIVND (reference sequence). CDR3 sequence reads: CANSLQGTKNTEAFF. Written as DNA, the CDR3 is TGTGCCAATAGTCTACAGGGTACGAAAAACACTGAAGCTTTCTTT.

This clonotype was picked up many times. The rearrangement uses TRBV6-2 or TRBV6-3 and TRBJ2-7; 9 positions match TRBD1. The CDR3 has 15 residues. Germline CDR1 MNHEY, CDR2 SVGEGT. J lost 3 bases, V lost 7 bases, and 10 bases had no gene match. CDR3: CASISLGQGHYEQYF. The CDR3 DNA reads TGTGCCAGCATAAGTTTGGGACAGGGTCACTACGAGCAGTACTTC.

This clonotype was detected only a few times. The V and J genes are TRBV11-1 and TRBJ1-6; D not certain. Trimming took off 3 bases at V and 6 bases at J, with 9 bases between the two ends. Germline V gene lookup returns CDR1 SGHAT and CDR2 FQDESV (reference sequence). The CDR3 contains 14 residues. The DNA for the CDR3 is TGTGCCAGCAGCTTGTGGACGGTTAATTCACCCCTCCACTTT. Amino acids: CASSLWTVNSPLHF.

This clonotype has just a few counts. This rearrangement joins TRBV7-3 to TRBJ2-2; no firm D call. CDR1 and CDR2 from the germline V gene are SGHTA and FQGTGA. The CDR3 extends over 14 amino acids. Trimming pared 0 bases from V and 7 bases from J, leaving 9 bases between. The CDR3 region is CASSLTLGNGELFF. The CDR3 bases are TGTGCCAGCAGCTTAACTCTAGGAAACGGGGAGCTGTTTTTT.

The chain is built from TRBV20-1 and TRBJ2-5; 9 bases are a match to TRBD2. Per germline, CDR1 DFQATT and CDR2 SNEGSKA (reference sequence). Trimming cost V 5 bases and J 5 bases; bases outside gene matches: 9. This CDR3 contains 14 residues. Here the CDR3 reads CSAEGGGASETQYF. CDR3 in DNA: TGCAGTGCTGAGGGCGGGGGGGCCTCGGAGACCCAGTACTTC.

The chain is built from TRBV7-3 and TRBJ1-2, with D possibly being TRBD1 (6 bases). Germline CDR1 SGHTA, CDR2 FQGTGA. The V end lost 3 bases, the J end lost 4 bases, and 18 bases lay between the germline ends. This CDR3 has 16 residues. CDR3 protein: CASSLGAGAEVYGYTF. The CDR3 nucleotides read TGTGCCAGCAGCTTGGGGGCGGGGGCGGAGGTCTATGGCTACACCTTC.

In its sample, this clonotype was seen a few times. This rearrangement joins TRBV7-6 to TRBJ1-2; D is undetermined. Trimming pared 5 bases from V and 7 bases from J, leaving 20 bases between. The length of the CDR3 is 15 residues. Per the germline V gene, CDR1 is SGHVS and CDR2 is FNYEAQ. CDR3 region: CASSPSAAAGSGYTF. As DNA, the CDR3 is TGTGCCAGCAGCCCATCCGCGGCGGCGGGCAGTGGCTACACCTTC.

The chain combines TRBV9 with TRBJ2-7; TRBD2 matches 10 bases. Germline CDR1 SGDLS, CDR2 YYNGEE. After removal of 0 bases from V and 2 bases from J, the junction contained 2 bases not matched to a gene. CDR3 length: 15 amino acids. The CDR3 bases are TGTGCCAGCAGCGTAGCTAGCGGGGGAACCTACGAGCAGTACTTC. Translation gives CASSVASGGTYEQYF.

On this clonotype itself: The junction differs from germline at one of its ends, possibly a read error. The rearrangement joins TRBV6-1 to TRBJ1-1; D might be TRBD1 (6 bases). The germline gives CDR1 MNHNS, CDR2 SASEGT. The CDR3 covers 16 residues. CDR3 sequence: CASSELAGALNAEAFF. CDR3 in DNA: TGTGCCAGCAGTGAACTAGCGGGGGCCCTGAACGCTGAAGCTTTCTTT.

The chain has TRBV5-5 and TRBJ2-7; 12 nucleotides align to TRBD2. The CDR3 runs to 16 residues. V was pared by 2 bases and J by 0 bases, with 3 bases of the junction left unmatched. Germline values: CDR1 SGHKS, CDR2 YYEKEE (reference sequence). The CDR3 DNA reads as TGTGCCAGCAGCTTCAGACTAGCGGGGGCCTCCTACGAGCAGTACTTC. It codes for CASSFRLAGASYEQYF. The whole variable domain, filled in from reference TRBV5-5 and TRBJ2-7, reads DAGVTQSPTHLIKTRGQQVTLRCSPISGHKSVSWYQQVLGQGPQFIFQYYEKEERGRGNFPDRFSARQFPNYSSELNVNALLLGDSALYLCASSFRLAGASYEQYFGPGTRLTVT.

The rearrangement links TRBV7-3 to TRBJ2-1; TRBD1 is a possible D gene (5 bases). V shed 4 bases and J shed 7 bases, with 17 bases lying between them. Germline values: CDR1 SGHTA, CDR2 FQGTGA. The CDR3 is 15 residues long. CDR3 amino acids: CASSSSLAGMNEQFF. The CDR3 region has the DNA TGTGCCAGCAGCTCTTCCTTGGCAGGGATGAATGAGCAGTTCTTC.

J is TRBJ2-7 and V is TRBV5-1; D is perhaps TRBD2 (6 bases). This CDR3 is 14 amino acids long. Germline loops: CDR1 SGHRS, CDR2 YFSETQ. Trimming left V 1 base short and J 2 bases short, with 10 bases between. The CDR3 DNA is TGCGCCAGCAGCTTGACGGGGGACGCCTACGAGCAGTACTTC. Protein: CASSLTGDAYEQYF.

The V call is TRBV19, the J call TRBJ2-1; D possibly matches TRBD1 or TRBD2 (6 bases each). V was cut by 6 bases and J by 1 base, with 16 bases left in between. From germline, CDR1 is LNHDA and CDR2 SQIVND (reference sequence). The CDR3 length is 16 residues. This chain's CDR3 is CASRGSGGPSYNEQFF. The CDR3 region has the DNA TGTGCCAGTAGGGGTAGTGGGGGGCCATCCTACAATGAGCAGTTCTTC.

This clonotype was recorded at least ten times. This rearrangement joins TRBV6-6 to TRBJ2-7, with TRBD1 matching 8 bases. V lost 8 bases to trimming and J lost 4 bases; unmatched junction nucleotides: 13. Germline-derived CDR1 and CDR2 are MNHNY and SVGAGI (reference sequence). The CDR3 has 15 amino acids. The CDR3 here is CASGLGQGEPYEQYF. The DNA for the CDR3 is TGTGCCAGCGGCTTAGGACAGGGAGAGCCTTACGAGCAGTACTTC.

J is TRBJ2-5 and V is TRBV12-3 or TRBV12-4, with D perhaps TRBD1 (6 bases). The CDR3 runs to 16 residues. V was trimmed by 5 bases and J by 2 bases, leaving 18 bases between them. CDR3 sequence: CASSEGQGLTQETQYF. The DNA for the CDR3 is TGTGCCAGCAGTGAAGGTCAGGGGCTGACACAAGAGACCCAGTACTTC.

The V and J genes are TRBV2 and TRBJ1-1; D remains ambiguous. Germline V lookup: CDR1 SNHLY, CDR2 FYNNEI. This CDR3 is 12 amino acids long. Trimming pared 10 bases from V and 1 base from J, leaving 10 bases between. The CDR3 protein is CANPGRNTEAFF. CDR3 DNA sequence: TGTGCCAACCCTGGGCGGAACACTGAAGCTTTCTTT.

The rearrangement uses TRBV15 and TRBJ2-2; 8 nucleotides agree with TRBD2. The V segment lost 2 bases and the J segment 4 bases; nucleotides outside the gene matches: 0. This CDR3 has 14 residues. CDR1 and CDR2 from the germline V gene are LNHNV and YYDKDF (reference sequence). CDR3 region: CATSRTSGTGELFF. Written as DNA, the CDR3 is TGTGCCACCAGCAGAACTAGCGGCACCGGGGAGCTGTTTTTT.

V is TRBV10-3 and J is TRBJ2-3; 10 bases match TRBD2. The CDR3 covers 16 residues. After removal of 8 bases from V and 4 bases from J, the junction contained 12 bases not matched to a gene. Germline loops: CDR1 ENHRY, CDR2 SYGVKD. The CDR3 sequence: CAIAPAGGPYPDTQYF. In DNA, the CDR3 is TGTGCCATCGCCCCAGCGGGAGGGCCTTACCCAGATACGCAGTATTTT.

The V gene is TRBV3-1, the J gene TRBJ2-1; tentatively, D is TRBD2 (5 bases). Trimming took off 1 base at V and 5 bases at J, with 12 bases between the two ends. This CDR3 comprises 15 residues. Germline CDR1 is LGHDT and CDR2 is YNNKEL (reference sequence). The CDR3 nucleotides read TGTGCCAGCAGCCAAGTTGGACTTGGGGACAATGAGCAGTTCTTC. Residues: CASSQVGLGDNEQFF.